This T cell receptor (beta chain) emerged from a study of blood T cell repertoires in COVID-19. The method was immunoSEQ multiplex PCR; TCRdb's version includes in-frame clones alone and lacks a portion of them. This table has about 300,000 clones, approximately 86% appearing once. V was shortened by 5 bases and J by 0 bases, with 11 bases between the two germline ends. Germline V gene sequence: CDR1 MNHEY, CDR2 SVGAGI. CDR3 size: 14 residues. The clonotype was recovered from a man in his sixties or seventies with acute or convalescent COVID-19. The sequenced sample consisted of peripheral blood. This chain links TRBV6-5 with TRBJ2-7, with D perhaps TRBD1 (5 bases). CDR3 sequence (DNA): TGTGCCAGCAGTCAACAGGTATACTCCTACGAGCAGTACTTC. It translates to CASSQQVYSYEQYF.